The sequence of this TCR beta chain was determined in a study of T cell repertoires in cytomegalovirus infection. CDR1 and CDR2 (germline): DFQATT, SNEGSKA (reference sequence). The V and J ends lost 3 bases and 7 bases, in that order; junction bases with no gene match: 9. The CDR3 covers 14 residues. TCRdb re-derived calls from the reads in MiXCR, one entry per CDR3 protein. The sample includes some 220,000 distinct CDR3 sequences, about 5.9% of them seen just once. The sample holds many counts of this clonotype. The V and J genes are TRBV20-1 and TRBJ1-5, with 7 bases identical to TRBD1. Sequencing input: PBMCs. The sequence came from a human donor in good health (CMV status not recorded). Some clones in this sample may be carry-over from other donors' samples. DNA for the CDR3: TGCAGTGCTAGCGAGGGACAGTCGGAACAGCCCCAGCATTTT. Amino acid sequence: CSASEGQSEQPQHF.